This TCR beta chain appears in the sequencing data of a study of CD8 T cells in Susac syndrome. TCR beta was sequenced from blood CD8+ and CD4+ T cells. RNA amounts of about 0.5 to 1 ug underwent reverse transcription with random hexamers. The authors amplified TCR beta CDR3 across 54 Vbeta and 13 Jbeta using immunoSEQ multiplex PCR. Using its own MiXCR run on the immunoSEQ multiplex PCR reads, TCRdb lists one record per CDR3 protein. The sample holds approximately 150,000 distinct CDR3 sequences; approximately 93% are singletons and the top ten take under 0.095%. Material for sequencing was CD4+ T cells from PBMCs. The TCR comes from a human donor with multiple sclerosis.

The CDR3 spells CASSMGDRENTEAFF. The CDR3, as DNA: TGTGCCAGCAGCATGGGGGACAGGGAAAACACTGAAGCTTTCTTT. The rearrangement joins TRBV5-5 to TRBJ1-1; 9 bases are shared with TRBD1. CDR3 length: 15 amino acids. Germline CDR1 and CDR2: SGHKS and YYEKEE (reference sequence). V trimming: 4 bases; J trimming: 2 bases; junction bases outside the gene matches: 6. The variable domain in full, completed from reference TRBV5-5 and TRBJ1-1, reads DAGVTQSPTHLIKTRGQQVTLRCSPISGHKSVSWYQQVLGQGPQFIFQYYEKEERGRGNFPDRFSARQFPNYSSELNVNALLLGDSALYLCASSMGDRENTEAFFGQGTRLTVV.